This paragraph covers one T cell receptor beta chain sequence. Clones were read by immunoSEQ multiplex PCR, and TCRdb kept only the in-frame ones, dropping some. The table has 2,500 or so clones, over 60% seen once; the top ten hold 35% to 50%. The entry originates in a study of somatic mutations in cytotoxic T cells in rheumatoid arthritis. This CDR3 is 18 amino acids long. This receptor was taken from a man aged 65-85 years with rheumatoid arthritis. The specimen sequenced was CD8+ T cells sorted from blood. The genes are TRBV12-2 and TRBJ2-7; TRBD1, the D gene given by the table, was not confirmed from the DNA. TRBV12-2 is noted as a pseudogene. Here the CDR3 reads CASRLDNGGFKGVYEQYF. The DNA for the CDR3 is TGTGCAAGTCGCTTAGATAATGGGGGCTTCAAAGGGGTCTACGAGCAGTACTTC.